These T cell receptor beta chains were read from a single sample in a study of technical replicates of blood from four donors. Sequenced by immunoSEQ multiplex PCR; TCRdb stores in-frame clones only, minus some. Among 65,000 to 70,000 clones listed, around nine tenths were seen once. Specimen: PBMCs. Receptor source: a human donor in good health. Some clones in this sample may be carry-over from other donors' samples. CDR3s include the opening cysteine and the closing phenylalanine or tryptophan. The D gene is left open where the match is weak. A clone size is listed for some rows: how often the clone was seen (once, few, many), or a class if it is expanded.

clone_size d_call j_call v_call cdr3_length cdr3_nt cdr3_aa
- - TRBJ1-2 TRBV30 12 TGTGCCGGGTCTGGCGGGCTCTATGGCTACACCTTC CAGSGGLYGYTF
- - TRBJ2-7 TRBV19 14 TGTGCCAGTAGAGCCTATGCGGCAGCCTACGAGCAGTACTTC CASRAYAAAYEQYF
few - TRBJ1-1 TRBV7-2 13 TGTGCCAGCAGCTCCCCTAGGACTGTGAAAGCTTTCTTT CASSSPRTVKAFF
- - TRBJ2-2 TRBV5-1 13 TGCGCCAGCAGCTTGACTATCACGGAGGAGCTGTTTTTT CASSLTITEELFF
few TRBD1 TRBJ1-2 TRBV6-5 14 TGTGCCAGCTCGGACAGGGGACTTGGCTATGGCTACACCTTC CASSDRGLGYGYTF
- - TRBJ2-7 TRBV4-3 14 TGCGCCAGCAGCCAAGAACTAGCACGGAACGAGCAGTACTTC CASSQELARNEQYF
- - TRBJ1-3 TRBV7-9 14 TGTGCCAGCAGCTTACTGAGTGCCGGAAACACCATATATTTT CASSLLSAGNTIYF
- - TRBJ2-1 TRBV1 17 TGCACCAGCAGCCAAGTGGCAGGGTTCATTCCCTACAATGAGCAGTTCTTC CTSSQVAGFIPYNEQFF
- - TRBJ1-4 TRBV21-1 16 TGTGCCAGCAGCAAAGTATTTCGGGATGATAATGAAAAACTGTTTTTT CASSKVFRDDNEKLFF
once TRBD2 TRBJ2-7 TRBV6-1 14 TGTGCCAGCAGTATCCGGGGGGGCTCCTACGAGCAGTACTTC CASSIRGGSYEQYF
- - TRBJ2-5 TRBV6-1 15 TGTGCCAGCAGTGAAAATACAGGGCGGCGAGAGACCCAGTACTTC CASSENTGRRETQYF
once TRBD1 TRBJ2-2 TRBV6-4 14 TGTGCCAGCAGGAGACAGGGGGACGCCGGGGAGCTGTTTTTT CASRRQGDAGELFF
- TRBD2 TRBJ2-3 TRBV30 13 TGTGCCTGGAGTAGCGGGAACACAGATACGCAGTATTTT CAWSSGNTDTQYF
- - TRBJ2-7 TRBV27 11 TGTGCCAGCAGTAATACCTACGAGCAGTACTTC CASSNTYEQYF
medium-sized TRBD1 TRBJ1-1 TRBV19 16 TGTGCCAGTAGTATAATCGTGGACAGGATGAACACTGAAGCTTTCTTT CASSIIVDRMNTEAFF
few - TRBJ2-7 TRBV19 13 TGTGCCACGAAACGGAGCAGCTCCTACGAGCAGTACTTC CATKRSSSYEQYF
- TRBD2 TRBJ2-4 TRBV9 14 TGTGCCAGCAGCCCCGGGACTAATGGGCACATTCAGTACTTC CASSPGTNGHIQYF
once TRBD2 TRBJ2-1 TRBV29-1 16 TGCAGCGTTGAACAGAGCGGGGGGTCCTACTACAATGAGCAGTTCTTC CSVEQSGGSYYNEQFF
- - TRBJ2-2 TRBV5-4 14 TGTGCCAGCAGCCGCAAGGGGGTGGCCGGGGAGCTGTTTTTT CASSRKGVAGELFF
- - TRBJ1-3 TRBV5-1 15 TGCGCCAGCAGCCTAACAGGGAACTCTGGAAACACCATATATTTT CASSLTGNSGNTIYF
once TRBD2 TRBJ2-3 TRBV19 16 TGTGCCAGTCGTGTCGCGGCGGGAGGTAGGACAGATACGCAGTATTTT CASRVAAGGRTDTQYF
- - TRBJ1-1 TRBV9 15 TGTGCCAGCAGCACCTCCCCAGGGCTGAACACTGAAGCTTTCTTT CASSTSPGLNTEAFF
few TRBD2 TRBJ2-3 TRBV5-6 16 TGTGCCAGCAGCTTGCAAGCGGGGACCCTCACAGATACGCAGTATTTT CASSLQAGTLTDTQYF
- TRBD1 TRBJ1-2 TRBV9 15 TGTGCCAGCAGCAGAAGACAGGGGATGGACTATGGCTACACCTTC CASSRRQGMDYGYTF
- TRBD2 TRBJ2-1 TRBV5-4 15 TGTGCCAGCAGCTTGTTACTAGCGGACTACAATGAGCAGTTCTTC CASSLLLADYNEQFF
- TRBD2 TRBJ2-7 TRBV7-9 13 TGTGCCAGCACCCCGGGGGGGTCGGACGAGCAGTACTTC CASTPGGSDEQYF